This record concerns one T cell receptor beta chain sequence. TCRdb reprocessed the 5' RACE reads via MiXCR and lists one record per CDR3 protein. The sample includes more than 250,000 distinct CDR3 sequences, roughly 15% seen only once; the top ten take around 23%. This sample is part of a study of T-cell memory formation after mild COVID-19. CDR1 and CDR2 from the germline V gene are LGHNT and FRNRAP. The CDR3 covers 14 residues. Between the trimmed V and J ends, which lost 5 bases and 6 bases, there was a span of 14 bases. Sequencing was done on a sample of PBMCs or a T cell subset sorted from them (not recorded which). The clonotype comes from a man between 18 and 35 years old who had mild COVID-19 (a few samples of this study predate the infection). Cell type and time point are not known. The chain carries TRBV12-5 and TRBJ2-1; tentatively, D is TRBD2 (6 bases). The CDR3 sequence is CASGGTPPGNEQFF. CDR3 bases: TGTGCTAGTGGTGGGACTCCTCCAGGCAATGAGCAGTTCTTC.